The sequence of this T cell receptor (beta chain) was determined in a study of blood T cells in healthy people across ages. Whole-study findings and limits: The unsorted PBMCs prevented any conclusive comparison of naive versus antigen-experienced cells. Naive CD4+ cell counts and diversity both ran higher in long-lived than in aged donors. The diversity estimates, figures obtained from one million T cells, were considered underestimates.

Using a J-beta primer mix together with a sample-barcoded 5' primer, a second PCR was run for about 6 to 11 cycles. TCRdb used MiXCR to reprocess the 5' RACE reads, holding one entry per CDR3 protein. The profile shows 1.5 million to 2 million distinct CDR3 sequences, about 39% of them singletons. The CDR3 extends over 15 amino acids. V was cut by 7 bases and J by 0 bases, with 15 bases left in between. Germline CDR1 SGHTA, CDR2 FQGNSA. In this sample, this clonotype turned up a few times. Its target is unknown. The TCR originated in a human donor in good health. The V gene is TRBV7-2, the J gene TRBJ1-2; perhaps TRBD1 as D (6 bases). Source material: blood. The CDR3 protein is CASTRDTSTNYGYTF. CDR3 DNA: TGTGCCAGCACCCGGGACACCTCTACTAACTATGGCTACACCTTC.